Below are 30 T cell receptor beta chains sequenced from a single sample in a study of blood T cells in healthy people across ages. It was with a sample-barcoded 5' primer and a J-beta primer mix that a second PCR of roughly 7 to 12 cycles was run. MiXCR, run by TCRdb on the 5' RACE reads, gives a single entry per CDR3 protein. Of 700,000 to 950,000 distinct CDR3 sequences listed, around 46% are singletons. Source material: blood. Receptors were obtained from a woman in her fifties or sixties in good health.

This clonotype was counted only a few times. This chain uses TRBV3-1 with TRBJ2-5; 8 nucleotides match TRBD2. Trimming at V came to 4 bases and at J to 3 bases, leaving 7 bases not matched to a gene. The CDR3 is 15 amino acids. Germline V lookup: CDR1 LGHDT, CDR2 YNNKEL (reference sequence). The chain's CDR3 is CASSPRGGPEETQYF. CDR3 nucleotide sequence: TGTGCCAGCAGCCCTCGCGGGGGGCCAGAAGAGACCCAGTACTTC.

This clonotype was seen only once. The chain employs TRBV25-1 and TRBJ2-7, with D perhaps assigned TRBD1 or TRBD2 (6 bases each). Germline V gene lookup returns CDR1 MGHDK and CDR2 SYGVNS. Deletions cut 7 bases from V and 2 bases from J, with 15 bases between. This CDR3 is built from 14 residues. The CDR3 bases are TGTGCCAGCACCCAATCCGGGGGCACCTACGAGCAGTACTTC. It yields the protein CASTQSGGTYEQYF.

This chain joins TRBV2 and TRBJ2-3, with 8 bases identical to TRBD1. This CDR3 is 15 amino acids long. V trimming: 7 bases; J trimming: 6 bases; junction bases outside the gene matches: 12. Germline loops: CDR1 SNHLY, CDR2 FYNNEI. The CDR3 is CASTFLQGVMDTQYF. The CDR3 DNA sequence: TGTGCCAGCACCTTCTTACAGGGGGTAATGGATACGCAGTATTTT. Drawing the rest from reference TRBV2 and TRBJ2-3, the complete variable domain is EPEVTQTPSHQVTQMGQEVILRCVPISNHLYFYWYRQILGQKVEFLVSFYNNEISEKSEIFDDQFSVERPDGSNFTLKIRSTKLEDSAMYFCASTFLQGVMDTQYFGPGTRLTVL.

This clonotype was seen more than once but under ten times. The rearrangement uses TRBV3-1 and TRBJ2-7; TRBD1 might be the D (5 bases). This CDR3 region has 12 residues. Looked up from germline, CDR1 is LGHDT and CDR2 is YNNKEL (reference sequence). V lost 4 bases, J lost 3 bases, and 7 bases lay in between. The CDR3 region is CASSLTVYEQYF. The CDR3 region has the DNA TGTGCCAGCAGCCTGACAGTCTACGAGCAGTACTTC.

A remark on this clonotype: A much larger clone sits a single nucleotide away, making a read error possible. The chain carries TRBV7-9 and TRBJ2-3, with unresolved D. Trimming removed 4 bases at V and 2 bases at J, with 4 bases between. CDR1 and CDR2 (germline): SEHNR, FQNEAQ (reference sequence). The CDR3 consists of 12 residues. The chain's CDR3 is CASSWNTDTQYF. The CDR3 DNA reads TGTGCCAGCAGCTGGAACACAGATACGCAGTATTTT.

The CDR3 DNA reads TGTGCCAGCAGCAGCCGAGGGAGCGGGAGAGGGAATGAGCAGTACTTC. This encodes CASSSRGSGRGNEQYF. V usage is TRBV7-3 and J usage is TRBJ2-7; TRBD2 matches 8 bases. The CDR3 is 16 residues long. Germline CDR1 reads SGHTA; CDR2 reads FQGTGA. V lost 5 bases, J lost 7 bases, and 16 bases stayed unmatched. Full variable domain (outside the CDR3, taken from reference TRBV7-3 and TRBJ2-7): GAGVSQTPSNKVTEKGKYVELRCDPISGHTALYWYRQSLGQGPEFLIYFQGTGAADDSGLPNDRFFAVRPEGSVSTLKIQRTERGDSAVYLCASSSRGSGRGNEQYFGPGTRLTVT.

The gene calls are TRBV29-1 and TRBJ2-6, with no clear D. Germline values: CDR1 SQVTM, CDR2 ANQGSEA. Trimming took off 7 bases at V and 0 bases at J, with 13 bases between the two ends. This CDR3 is 15 amino acids long. The CDR3 DNA is TGCAGCGCATTGACGGATAACTCTGGGGCCAACGTCCTGACTTTC. It specifies CSALTDNSGANVLTF.

This clonotype was seen ten or more times. J is TRBJ1-1 and V is TRBV6-1; D remains unclear. Trimming took 5 bases from V and 1 from J, leaving 5 bases between them. The CDR3 is 12 amino acids. In germline, CDR1 is MNHNS, CDR2 SASEGT. Written as DNA, the CDR3 is TGTGCCAGCAGTCGACAGAACACTGAAGCTTTCTTT. Translation gives CASSRQNTEAFF.

This clonotype showed up just a few times. The J gene is TRBJ1-1, the V gene TRBV20-1, with 8 bases matching TRBD1. V was clipped by 5 bases and J by 0 bases; unmatched bases: 5. The CDR3 length is 14 residues. Looked up from germline, CDR1 is DFQATT and CDR2 is SNEGSKA (reference sequence). The CDR3 DNA is TGCAGTGCTCCACGGACAGGGCTGAACACTGAAGCTTTCTTT. It translates to CSAPRTGLNTEAFF.

J is TRBJ2-1 and V is TRBV5-5; D gene uncertain. Trimming removed 0 bases at V and 6 bases at J, with 13 bases between. The germline gives CDR1 SGHKS, CDR2 YYEKEE (reference sequence). The CDR3 runs to 15 residues. In DNA form, the CDR3 reads TGTGCCAGCAGCTTGGTGGGCTGTATAAGCAATGAGCAGTTCTTC. As protein: CASSLVGCISNEQFF.

Notes on this clonotype: Since a much larger clone is just one base distant, this may be a read error. V and J are TRBV7-2 and TRBJ1-2; D possibly corresponds to TRBD1 (5 bases). CDR3 length: 14 amino acids. Germline V gene data show CDR1 as SGHTA and CDR2 as FQGNSA. Trimming left V 6 bases short and J 6 bases short, with 17 bases between. CDR3 residues: CASSAGLSGDGYTF. The DNA for the CDR3 is TGTGCCAGCAGTGCGGGCCTGTCGGGGGATGGCTACACCTTC.

This clonotype occurred a few times. V usage is TRBV20-1 and J usage is TRBJ1-5; a possible D gene is TRBD1 (5 bases). Germline lookup yields CDR1 DFQATT and CDR2 SNEGSKA (reference sequence). CDR3 size: 14 residues. V was pared by 5 bases and J by 9 bases, with 20 bases between. CDR3 in DNA: TGCAGTGCTGCCCCCGGGACTCCTTGGGGGCCCCAGCATTTT. It yields the protein CSAAPGTPWGPQHF.

The DNA of the CDR3 is TGCAGTGCTAAGAGACAGGGCCTCGGGAGTTCACCCCTCCACTTT. This codes for CSAKRQGLGSSPLHF. The chain uses TRBV20-1 and TRBJ1-6; 7 bases are a match to TRBD1. Germline CDR1 DFQATT, CDR2 SNEGSKA (reference sequence). The trim removed 4 bases at V and 9 bases at J, leaving 12 bases unmatched. This CDR3 contains 15 residues.

This clonotype was counted a single time. V is TRBV6-1 and J is TRBJ1-1; D perhaps matches TRBD1 (5 bases). CDR3 length: 16 amino acids. V lost 1 base to trimming and J lost 0 bases, with 12 bases between them. Germline lookup yields CDR1 MNHNS and CDR2 SASEGT. The CDR3 region is CASSEETGVLNTEAFF. For the CDR3, the DNA is TGTGCCAGCAGTGAAGAAACAGGAGTATTGAACACTGAAGCTTTCTTT.

This clonotype was counted between two and nine times. The J gene is TRBJ2-2, the V gene TRBV10-3; no definite D call. The V and J ends lost 3 bases and 2 bases respectively, with 13 bases between them. Germline V gene sequence: CDR1 ENHRY, CDR2 SYGVKD. The CDR3 consists of 16 residues. CDR3 protein: CAISELSAGNTGELFF. DNA of the CDR3: TGTGCCATCAGTGAATTGTCTGCTGGAAACACCGGGGAGCTGTTTTTT.

This chain links TRBV27 with TRBJ2-4, with D possibly TRBD2 on 6 matching bases. Germline-derived CDR1 and CDR2 are MNHEY and SMNVEV (reference sequence). Trimming stripped 2 bases from V and 5 bases from J, with 10 bases between. The CDR3 is 14 residues long. The CDR3 protein is CASSLVGTQNIQYF. For the CDR3, the DNA is TGTGCCAGCAGTTTAGTTGGGACTCAAAACATTCAGTACTTC.

The J gene is TRBJ2-1, the V gene TRBV3-1, with TRBD2 matching 9 bases. Germline V gene sequence: CDR1 LGHDT, CDR2 YNNKEL (reference sequence). The trim removed 6 bases at V and 7 bases at J, leaving 7 bases unmatched. This CDR3 is 14 amino acids long. Here the CDR3 reads CASSNVAGANEQFF. DNA for the CDR3: TGTGCCAGCAGTAATGTAGCGGGGGCAAATGAGCAGTTCTTC.

Only a few counts were recorded for this clonotype. The chain is built from TRBV4-3 and TRBJ2-3, with 9 bases identical to TRBD2. From germline, CDR1 is LGHNA and CDR2 YSLEER. V lost 3 bases to trimming and J lost 4 bases; unmatched junction nucleotides: 8. This CDR3 comprises 16 residues. This chain's CDR3 is CASSHSSAGGADTQYF. CDR3 sequence (DNA): TGCGCCAGCAGCCATTCGTCAGCGGGAGGAGCAGATACGCAGTATTTT.

V is TRBV7-2 and J is TRBJ1-2; perhaps TRBD1 as D (6 bases). Per germline, CDR1 SGHTA and CDR2 FQGNSA. This CDR3 has 14 amino acids. Trimming took off 4 bases at V and 5 bases at J, with 14 bases between the two ends. The CDR3 DNA reads as TGTGCCAGCAGCTACCAGACAGGTGAATATGGCTACACCTTC. Translation gives CASSYQTGEYGYTF.

The chain uses TRBV11-1 and TRBJ2-7; D unresolved. The CDR3 runs to 14 residues. Germline V gene lookup returns CDR1 SGHAT and CDR2 FQDESV (reference sequence). The ends were cut back, 1 base at V and 5 bases at J, with 12 bases in the middle. The CDR3 DNA reads as TGTGCCAGCAGCTTAGAGCTGGGTACCAACGAGCAGTACTTC. It translates to CASSLELGTNEQYF.

J is TRBJ2-5 and V is TRBV4-2; D call uncertain. This CDR3 spans 14 amino acids. Trimming pared 3 bases from V and 1 base from J, leaving 9 bases between. CDR1 is LGHNA and CDR2 is YNFKEQ in the germline V gene. DNA of the CDR3: TGTGCCAGCAGCCAGTCAGACACCCAAGAGACCCAGTACTTC. Translation: CASSQSDTQETQYF.

The J gene is TRBJ2-1, the V gene TRBV5-1; 10 bases are a match to TRBD1. The CDR3 is 15 residues long. The J segment lost 7 bases and the V segment lost 5 bases, leaving 9 bases of the junction unmatched. The V gene's germline CDR1 is SGHRS and CDR2 YFSETQ. CDR3 residues: CASSSDRGEYNEQFF. Here the CDR3 DNA reads TGCGCCAGCAGTTCGGACAGGGGGGAGTATAATGAGCAGTTCTTC.

The V call is TRBV3-1, the J call TRBJ2-5; no clear D. Trimming shortened V by 3 bases and J by 3 bases, and 11 bases separated the two germline ends. From germline, CDR1 is LGHDT and CDR2 YNNKEL (reference sequence). This CDR3 region has 14 residues. CDR3: CASSQLRDKETQYF. The CDR3 region has the DNA TGTGCCAGCAGCCAGCTTAGAGATAAAGAGACCCAGTACTTC.

Turning to this clonotype: A read error may be the cause here, since a much bigger clone is one base away. The chain joins TRBV4-1 to TRBJ2-1, with D hard to call. Germline V gene data show CDR1 as MGHRA and CDR2 as YSYEKL. The CDR3 sequence is 17 residues long. As DNA, the CDR3 is TGCGCCAGCAGCCAAGTGGACCTCGGATTCGCATACAATAAGCAGTTCTTC. This gives the protein CASSQVDLGFAYNKQFF.

The table lists this clonotype with many counts. The V and J genes are TRBV29-1 and TRBJ2-5, with TRBD2 identical over 12 bases. This CDR3 region has 17 residues. The V gene's germline CDR1 is SQVTM and CDR2 ANQGSEA. V trimming: 3 bases; J trimming: 2 bases; junction bases outside the gene matches: 10. The CDR3 loop reads CSVDLETSGGRQETQYF. In DNA, the CDR3 is TGCAGCGTTGATTTGGAGACTAGCGGGGGCCGACAAGAGACCCAGTACTTC.

There are a few counts of this clonotype. The chain is built from TRBV12-3 or TRBV12-4 and TRBJ2-5; D call uncertain. The CDR3 is made up of 13 amino acids. V lost 5 bases and J 1 base, leaving 8 bases between the germline ends. The CDR3 DNA sequence: TGTGCCAGCAGTGTAGTAATCCAAGAGACCCAGTACTTC. Amino acid sequence: CASSVVIQETQYF.

This clonotype came up a few times. The chain carries TRBV6-1 and TRBJ1-2; no clear D. This CDR3 comprises 16 residues. Trimming cost V 2 bases and J 4 bases, with 17 bases left between them. Per germline, CDR1 MNHNS and CDR2 SASEGT. The CDR3 is CASSERKVEHLYGYTF. In DNA, the CDR3 is TGTGCCAGCAGTGAAAGAAAGGTGGAACACCTCTATGGCTACACCTTC.

This clonotype was picked up a small number of times. This chain connects TRBV16 to TRBJ2-7; tentatively, D is TRBD1 (5 bases). Trimming pared 4 bases from V and 4 bases from J, leaving 11 bases between. CDR3 length: 13 residues. The germline CDR1 and CDR2 sequences are KGHSY and FQNENV. CDR3 sequence reads: CASSLEQVYEQYF. CDR3 nucleotides: TGTGCCAGCAGCCTGGAACAGGTGTACGAGCAGTACTTC.

As concerns this clonotype: A much larger clone is a single base away; this may be a read error. The chain links TRBV5-5 to TRBJ1-2; D unresolved. The CDR3 totals 13 residues. CDR1 is SGHKS and CDR2 is YYEKEE in the germline V gene (reference sequence). The CDR3 bases are TGTGCCAGCGGCTTGGAGACGGCTTATGGCTACACCTTC. Its protein is CASGLETAYGYTF.

V gene TRBV28 combines with J gene TRBJ2-4; the D gene is possibly TRBD1 (5 bases). This CDR3 region has 12 residues. V was shortened by 3 bases and J by 15 bases, with 15 bases between the two germline ends. The germline CDR1 and CDR2 sequences are MDHEN and SYDVKM. CDR3 nucleotide sequence: TGTGCCAGCAGTTTTAGACAGTCCTTTCCGTACTTC. This gives the protein CASSFRQSFPYF.